This T cell receptor beta chain was identified during a study of cytomegalovirus exposure and HLA in healthy donors. General study findings and limits: Sequencing likely caused a cluster of highly shared sequence variants.

A note on this clone: Antigen: not known.

Germline V gives CDR1 MNHEY, CDR2 SVGAGI. The CDR3 contains 14 residues. V was trimmed by 6 bases and J by 1 base, leaving 12 bases between them. PCR amplification relied on 60 Vbeta primers (plus 13 Jbeta primers). Here immunoSEQ multiplex PCR was the method, and the copy in TCRdb shows in-frame clones only, minus some. In the table there are about 140,000 clones, about 76% of which are singletons. V and J are TRBV6-5 and TRBJ1-1; D gene unclear. This clonotype was sampled from a man aged 18 to 35 in good health and CMV-seronegative. Sequences were obtained from PBMCs. The CDR3 sequence: CASRVSTGNTEAFF. The CDR3 bases are TGTGCCAGCAGAGTTTCAACGGGGAACACTGAAGCTTTCTTT.